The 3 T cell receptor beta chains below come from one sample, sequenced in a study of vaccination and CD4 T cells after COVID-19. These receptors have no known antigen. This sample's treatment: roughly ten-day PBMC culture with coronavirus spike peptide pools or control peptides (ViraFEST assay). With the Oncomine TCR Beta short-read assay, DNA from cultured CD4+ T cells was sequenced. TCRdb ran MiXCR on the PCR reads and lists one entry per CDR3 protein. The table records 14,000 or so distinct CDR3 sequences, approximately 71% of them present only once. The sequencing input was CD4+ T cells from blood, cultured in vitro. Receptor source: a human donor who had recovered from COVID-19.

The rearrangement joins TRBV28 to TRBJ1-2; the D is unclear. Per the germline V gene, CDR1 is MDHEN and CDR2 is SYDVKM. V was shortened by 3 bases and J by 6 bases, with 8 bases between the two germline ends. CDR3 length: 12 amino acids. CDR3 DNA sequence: TGTGCCAGCAGTTTCCAAGGCAATGGCTACACCTTC. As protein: CASSFQGNGYTF.

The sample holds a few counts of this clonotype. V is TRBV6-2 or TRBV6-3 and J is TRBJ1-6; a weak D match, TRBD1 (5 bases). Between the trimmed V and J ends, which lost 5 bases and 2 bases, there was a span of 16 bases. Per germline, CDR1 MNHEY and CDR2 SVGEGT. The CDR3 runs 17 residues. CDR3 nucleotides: TGTGCCAGCAGTCTACCGTCCGGGACCACCTATAATTCACCCCTCCACTTT. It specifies CASSLPSGTTYNSPLHF.

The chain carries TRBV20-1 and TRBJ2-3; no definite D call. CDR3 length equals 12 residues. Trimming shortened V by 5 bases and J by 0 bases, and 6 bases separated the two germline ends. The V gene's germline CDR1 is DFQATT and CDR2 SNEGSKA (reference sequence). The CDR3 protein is CSASFSTDTQYF. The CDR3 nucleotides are TGCAGTGCTTCCTTCAGCACAGATACGCAGTATTTT.